In its sample, the clone carrying this T cell receptor (beta chain) was seen many times. This entry belongs to a study of T cells in Graves' hyperthyroidism and ophthalmopathy. It was RNA transcripts that yielded the amplified TCR beta CDR3 regions. Initially, a first-round RT-PCR of the TCR CDR3 employed the HTBI primer set. MiXCR was run by TCRdb on the multiplex PCR reads, yielding one entry per CDR3 protein. The table records approximately 400,000 distinct CDR3 sequences, approximately 14% of them present only once. The source material was blood. This clonotype originated in a woman under 30 with Graves' hyperthyroidism that later progressed to Graves' ophthalmopathy.

The CDR3: CSARDDRGSSYNEQFF. The CDR3 nucleotides read TGCAGTGCTAGAGATGATCGCGGGAGCTCCTACAATGAGCAGTTCTTC. V gene TRBV20-1 combines with J gene TRBJ2-1; 7 positions match TRBD2. V was clipped by 0 bases and J by 0 bases; unmatched bases: 5. Per the germline V gene, CDR1 is DFQATT and CDR2 is SNEGSKA (reference sequence). The CDR3 length is 16 residues.